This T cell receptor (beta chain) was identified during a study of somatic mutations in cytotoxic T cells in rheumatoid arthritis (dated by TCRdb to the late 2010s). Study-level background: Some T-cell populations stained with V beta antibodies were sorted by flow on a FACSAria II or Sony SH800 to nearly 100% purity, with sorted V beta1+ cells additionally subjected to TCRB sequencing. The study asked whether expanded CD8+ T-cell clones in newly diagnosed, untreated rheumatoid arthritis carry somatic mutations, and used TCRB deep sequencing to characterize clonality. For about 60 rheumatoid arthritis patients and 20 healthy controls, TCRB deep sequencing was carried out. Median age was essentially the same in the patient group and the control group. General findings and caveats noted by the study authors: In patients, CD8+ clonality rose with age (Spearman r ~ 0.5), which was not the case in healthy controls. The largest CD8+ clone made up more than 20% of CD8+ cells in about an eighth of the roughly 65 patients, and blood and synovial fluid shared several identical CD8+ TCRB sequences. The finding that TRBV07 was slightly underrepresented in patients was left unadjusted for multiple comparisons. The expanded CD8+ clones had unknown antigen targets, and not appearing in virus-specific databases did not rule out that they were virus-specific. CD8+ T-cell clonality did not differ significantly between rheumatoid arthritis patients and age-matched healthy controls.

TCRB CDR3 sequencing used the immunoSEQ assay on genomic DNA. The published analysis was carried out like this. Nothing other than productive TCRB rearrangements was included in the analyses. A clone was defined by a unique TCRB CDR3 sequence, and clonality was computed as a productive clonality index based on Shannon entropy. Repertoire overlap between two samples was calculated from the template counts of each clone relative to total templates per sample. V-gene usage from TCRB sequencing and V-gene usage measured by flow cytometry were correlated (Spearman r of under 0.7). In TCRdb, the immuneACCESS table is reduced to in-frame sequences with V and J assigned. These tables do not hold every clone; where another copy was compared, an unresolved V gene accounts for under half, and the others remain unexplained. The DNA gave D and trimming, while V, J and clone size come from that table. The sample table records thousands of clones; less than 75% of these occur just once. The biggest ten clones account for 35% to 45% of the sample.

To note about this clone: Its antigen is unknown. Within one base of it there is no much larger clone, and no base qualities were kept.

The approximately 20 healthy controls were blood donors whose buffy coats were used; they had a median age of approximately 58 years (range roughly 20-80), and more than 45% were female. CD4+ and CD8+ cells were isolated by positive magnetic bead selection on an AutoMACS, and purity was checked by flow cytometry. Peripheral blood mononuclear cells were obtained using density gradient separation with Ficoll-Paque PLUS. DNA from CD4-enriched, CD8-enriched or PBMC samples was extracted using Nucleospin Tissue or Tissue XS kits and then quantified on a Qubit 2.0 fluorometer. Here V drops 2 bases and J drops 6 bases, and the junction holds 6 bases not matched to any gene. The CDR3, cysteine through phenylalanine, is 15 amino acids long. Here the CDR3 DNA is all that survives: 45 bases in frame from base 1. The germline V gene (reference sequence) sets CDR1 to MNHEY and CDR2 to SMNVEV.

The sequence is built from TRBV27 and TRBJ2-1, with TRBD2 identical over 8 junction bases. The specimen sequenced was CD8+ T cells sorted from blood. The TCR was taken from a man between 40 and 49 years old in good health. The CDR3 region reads CASSLIGRAGNEQFF. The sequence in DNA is TGTGCCAGCAGTTTAATCGGGAGGGCCGGCAATGAGCAGTTCTTC.